These 18 T cell receptor beta chains came from one sample sequenced in a study of shared clonotypes between healthy human individuals. Data came from immunoSEQ multiplex PCR; TCRdb stores just in-frame clones and leaves some out. The table records 2.3 million or so clones, 80% to 95% of them present only once. The specimen sequenced was naive CD4+ T cells from PBMCs. As for subset: CD45RA+ positively selected. These receptors all come from a man between 18 and 29 years old in good health. Some clones in this sample may be carry-over from other donors' samples.

To note about this clone: Other nucleotide sequences from this sample produce the same CDR3. The chain recombines TRBV9 with TRBJ2-5, with D perhaps TRBD2 (5 bases). Per germline, CDR1 SGDLS and CDR2 YYNGEE. This CDR3 spans 13 amino acids. Trimming removed 1 base at V and 1 base at J, with 5 bases between. CDR3 in DNA: TGTGCCAGCAGCGTAACTAGCCAAGAGACCCAGTACTTC. As protein: CASSVTSQETQYF.

The rearrangement uses TRBV9 and TRBJ2-1; 11 bases are a match to TRBD2. This CDR3 has 17 amino acids. V lost 0 bases and J lost 4; bases outside the gene matches: 6. Germline loops: CDR1 SGDLS, CDR2 YYNGEE. CDR3 in amino acids: CASSVALTSGEYNEQFF. The CDR3 DNA is TGTGCCAGCAGCGTAGCTCTGACTAGCGGGGAGTACAATGAGCAGTTCTTC.

This clone has a handful of counts. The chain combines TRBV6-1 with TRBJ1-5, with no clear D. V shed 4 bases and J shed 4 bases, with 8 bases lying between them. The CDR3 contains 13 residues. Germline CDR1 reads MNHNS; CDR2 reads SASEGT. CDR3: CASSGAPNQPQHF. The CDR3 nucleotides are TGTGCCAGCAGTGGTGCGCCAAATCAGCCCCAGCATTTT.

This sequence joins TRBV7-6 and TRBJ2-5, with TRBD2 as a possible D gene (6 bases). Germline CDR1 is SGHVS and CDR2 is FNYEAQ. The CDR3 extends over 15 amino acids. V was shortened by 5 bases and J by 5 bases, with 18 bases between the two germline ends. The CDR3 DNA reads as TGTGCCAGCAGCCTGGGACTGCGCTGGGGGGAGACCCAGTACTTC. It codes for CASSLGLRWGETQYF.

Turning to this clone: Within the sample, other DNA sequences also encode this same CDR3. In DNA form, the CDR3 reads TGCAGCGTTGGGGGGCGGAGCACAGATACGCAGTATTTT. Translated: CSVGGRSTDTQYF. The chain couples TRBV29-1 to TRBJ2-3; perhaps TRBD1 as D (6 bases). Germline loops: CDR1 SQVTM, CDR2 ANQGSEA. V lost 4 bases to trimming and J lost 0 bases, with 8 bases between them. The CDR3 has 13 amino acids.

The chain has TRBV7-2 and TRBJ2-5, with 9 positions matching TRBD1. Trimming at V came to 5 bases and at J to 2 bases, leaving 3 bases not matched to a gene. The CDR3 extends over 14 amino acids. CDR1 is SGHTA and CDR2 is FQGNSA in the germline V gene. CDR3 DNA: TGTGCCAGCAGCCCCGGGACAGGGCAAGAGACCCAGTACTTC. It encodes CASSPGTGQETQYF.

The rearrangement uses TRBV23-1 and TRBJ2-7; a possible D gene is TRBD2 (7 bases). TRBV23-1 carries the ORF label, with uncertain function. The CDR3 has 17 residues. The germline V and J ends were trimmed by 4 bases and 2 bases, with 21 bases remaining between them. The CDR3 protein is CASSRPRKQGGTYEQYF. The CDR3 DNA follows: TGCGCCAGCAGTCGCCCGAGGAAACAGGGAGGGACCTACGAGCAGTACTTC.

V and J are TRBV6-1 and TRBJ2-1; possibly TRBD1 for D (5 bases). The germline V and J ends were trimmed by 4 bases and 9 bases, with 7 bases remaining between them. The CDR3 runs to 11 residues. Germline CDR1 is MNHNS and CDR2 is SASEGT. The CDR3 reads CASSGGGEQFF. In nucleotides, the CDR3 is TGTGCCAGCAGTGGGGGCGGTGAGCAGTTCTTC.

This sequence joins TRBV9 and TRBJ2-7; TRBD1 matches at 8 bases. The CDR3 runs to 16 residues. In germline, CDR1 is SGDLS, CDR2 YYNGEE. The trim removed 0 bases at V and 1 base at J, leaving 6 bases unmatched. CDR3 bases: TGTGCCAGCAGCGTAGGAGGACAGGGAAATTCCTACGAGCAGTACTTC. It is translated as CASSVGGQGNSYEQYF.

J is TRBJ1-5 and V is TRBV30; a weak D match, TRBD1 (6 bases). Germline CDR1 and CDR2: GTSNPN and SVGIG (reference sequence). Trimming cost V 0 bases and J 2 bases, with 17 bases left between them. The CDR3 is 17 amino acids. In DNA form, the CDR3 reads TGTGCCTGGAGTGTACCGGGCAGGGGATTTGGCAATCAGCCCCAGCATTTT. Amino acid sequence: CAWSVPGRGFGNQPQHF.

The gene calls are TRBV15 and TRBJ2-7; no reliable D call. V lost 0 bases and J 4 bases, leaving 16 bases between the germline ends. Germline values: CDR1 LNHNV, CDR2 YYDKDF (reference sequence). The CDR3 extends over 16 amino acids. Written as DNA, the CDR3 is TGTGCCACCAGCAGAGATGTTATGGCGGCTTCTTACGAGCAGTACTTC. Translated: CATSRDVMAASYEQYF.

This chain uses TRBV28 with TRBJ1-1; maybe TRBD1 (6 bases). The germline V gene encodes CDR1 MDHEN and CDR2 SYDVKM. The CDR3 consists of 15 residues. V gave up 6 bases and J gave up 4 bases, with 18 bases separating them. This CDR3 reads CASSRPGRGVTEAFF. CDR3 DNA sequence: TGTGCCAGCAGCCGACCGGGCAGGGGAGTCACTGAAGCTTTCTTT.

The rearrangement uses TRBV6-1 and TRBJ2-2; 7 nucleotides agree with TRBD1. Trimming removed 7 bases from V and 6 bases from J; junction bases left unmatched: 5. The CDR3 sequence is 13 residues long. Germline V gene data show CDR1 as MNHNS and CDR2 as SASEGT. In DNA form, the CDR3 reads TGTGCCAGCAATTACAGGGGTGCCGGGGAGCTGTTTTTT. This gives the protein CASNYRGAGELFF.

Concerning this clone: Different DNA sequences within this sample yield the same CDR3. V and J are TRBV10-3 and TRBJ2-7; D gene unclear. Trimming took off 4 bases at V and 0 bases at J, with 4 bases between the two ends. The CDR3 is 12 amino acids. CDR1 is ENHRY and CDR2 is SYGVKD in the germline V gene. CDR3: CAISGSSYEQYF. CDR3 coding DNA: TGTGCCATCAGTGGGTCCTCCTACGAGCAGTACTTC.

The chain uses TRBV6-5 and TRBJ2-4; TRBD1 might be the D (5 bases). Germline CDR1 MNHEY, CDR2 SVGAGI. V lost 4 bases to trimming and J lost 5 bases, with 18 bases between them. The CDR3 is made up of 16 amino acids. The CDR3 sequence: CASSSRSQRGENIQYF. The CDR3 DNA reads TGTGCCAGCAGTTCCCGGTCACAAAGGGGTGAAAACATTCAGTACTTC.

This chain uses TRBV12-1 with TRBJ1-3. TRBV12-1 is tagged as a pseudogene. This CDR3 has 16 residues. CDR3 sequence reads: CASSQRRAGAGNTIYF. The CDR3 DNA sequence: TGTGCCAGCAGCCAACGTAGGGCCGGTGCTGGAAACACCATATATTTT.

Only a few counts were recorded for this clone. The V and J genes are TRBV7-9 and TRBJ1-3; 7 nucleotides align to TRBD1. CDR1 and CDR2 (germline): SEHNR, FQNEAQ (reference sequence). J was trimmed by 6 bases and V by 0 bases; bases with no gene match: 8. This CDR3 spans 16 amino acids. Written as DNA, the CDR3 is TGTGCCAGCAGCTTAGCTCCGACAGGGTATCAAAACACCATATATTTT. This encodes CASSLAPTGYQNTIYF. The whole variable domain, remainder taken from reference TRBV7-9 and TRBJ1-3, is DTGVSQNPRHKITKRGQNVTFRCDPISEHNRLYWYRQTLGQGPEFLTYFQNEAQLEKSRLLSDRFSAERPKGSFSTLEIQRTEQGDSAMYLCASSLAPTGYQNTIYFGEGSWLTVV.

The CDR3 loop reads CASSFLNQPQHF. The CDR3 nucleotides read TGTGCCAGTAGTTTTCTGAATCAGCCCCAGCATTTT. The V call is TRBV19, the J call TRBJ1-5; no clear D. The germline V gene has CDR1 LNHDA and CDR2 SQIVND (reference sequence). V was shortened by 5 bases and J by 4 bases, with 6 bases between the two germline ends. This CDR3 contains 12 residues.